Given below is one TCR beta chain in context. Antigen specificity is unknown. Every donor was a Caucasian adult from Nashville, Tennessee. These data are taken from a study of shared clonotypes between healthy human individuals. As originally analysed: ImmunoSEQ gave junction-only sequences without quality scores, so filtering differed. Assay: immunoSEQ multiplex PCR; the TCRdb copy retains only in-frame clones and omits some. D and trimming were read from the DNA, whereas the V and J calls and clone size are those reported in that table. The table has 2 million to 2.5 million clones, nearly 97% seen once; the top ten hold around 0.13%. Whole-study findings and limits: Sharing across four donors was highest in naive CD4 (about 5%) and lowest in memory CD8 (around 0.4%).

The specimen sequenced was naive CD4+ T cells sorted from blood. The subset here: CD45RA+ positively selected. The receptor was isolated from a man aged 18 to 30 in good health.

The CDR3 DNA reads TGTGCCAGCAGCCAGGGACAGGGAGAACAGCCCCAGCATTTT. Its protein is CASSQGQGEQPQHF. V gene TRBV7-2 combines with J gene TRBJ1-5; 9 nucleotides line up with TRBD1. CDR1 is SGHTA and CDR2 is FQGNSA in the germline V gene. Trimming cost V 5 bases and J 7 bases; bases outside gene matches: 6. The CDR3 runs 14 residues.